Described below is a single T cell receptor (beta chain) sequence and its context. This entry comes from a study of blood T cell repertoires in COVID-19. Study summary: Samples of COVID-19 (acute and convalescent) were obtained from the United States, Italy and Spain. The analysed material was cDNA or gDNA that came from T cells, B-cell-depleted T cells, or PBMCs.

Per the authors' pipeline: The assay estimated nucleated cells by amplifying reference gene primers. Here immunoSEQ multiplex PCR was the method, and the copy in TCRdb shows in-frame clones only, minus some. The V and J calls and clone size come from that table; D and trimming were worked out from the DNA. Of around 700,000 clones in the sample, 85% to 90% were seen once. The sequenced sample was peripheral blood. The source is a young woman with acute or convalescent COVID-19.

Here the CDR3 DNA reads TGTGCCAGCAGCTTGGGGGACAGGGTGAATTCACCCCTCCACTTT. Its protein is CASSLGDRVNSPLHF. This chain links TRBV5-8 with TRBJ1-6; TRBD1 aligns across 9 bases. CDR3 length: 15 residues. The V and J ends lost 0 bases and 7 bases, in that order; junction bases with no gene match: 2. The germline V gene has CDR1 SGHTS and CDR2 YDEGEE. Supplemented by reference TRBV5-8 and TRBJ1-6, the full variable domain reads EAGVTQSPTHLIKTRGQQATLRCSPISGHTSVYWYQQALGLGLQFLLWYDEGEERNRGNFPPRFSGRQFPNYSSELNVNALELEDSALYLCASSLGDRVNSPLHFGNGTRLTVT.